This T cell receptor (beta chain) was recorded in a study of cytomegalovirus exposure and HLA in healthy donors (dated by TCRdb to about 2017). Regarding the study in general: An earlier analysis of more than 550 of the donors reported about 280 Gb of sequence data and 100 million to 120 million unique TCR beta sequences obtained from approximately 180 million T cells. An early release covering 550 to 700 HLA-typed donors comprised approximately 290 gigabases of sequencing data and around 86 million unique TCR sequences. Among the roughly 370 genotyped donors, approximately 76% belonged to the genetic ancestry cluster associated with self-reported Caucasian donors. The study was designed to test whether signatures of past pathogen exposure could be identified by cataloging public T cell receptors. The study profiled the T cell repertoires of 550 to 700 subjects by immunosequencing and related them to cytomegalovirus serostatus. A separate validation cohort of some 130 different subjects was used in addition to the approximately 700-subject first cohort. To predict cytomegalovirus infection status, the study combined high-throughput TCR immunosequencing, statistical association of individual TCRs with disease status, and machine learning. A later analysis re-analyzed previously published TCR beta repertoires from hundreds of donors and added high-resolution HLA genotyping to study TCR occurrence patterns. Rather than drawing on any new phenotypic data, the later analysis identified candidate immune exposures from TCR beta sequences and the way those sequences occurred across donors. An earlier analysis of nearly 600 of the donors applied high-throughput TCR beta sequencing to assess whether each TCR beta V gene segment acted as functional or pseudogenic. Donor age, sex, ethnicity and CMV serostatus were compiled together with the repertoire data. A later genetic analysis used genome-wide SNP genotypes for about 55% of the 666 donors, treating that subset as a discovery cohort. Every discovery cohort repertoire had been produced on one sequencing platform. Class I and class II HLA loci were covered by the typing at four-digit resolution. The number of typed donors differed by locus: roughly 629-640 for A, B, C, DRB1 and DQB1; 522 for DQA1; approximately 610 for DPA1; and approximately 450 for DPB1. Four to six DR-DQ haplotypes were handled as single units for association and clustering because linkage in the cohort was strong. Among 300 to 450 genotyped donors of the cohort, an average of around 240,000 unique TCR beta nucleotide sequences were sequenced per donor, 15% to 20% of them non-productive.

Libraries were made using the immunoSEQ multiplex PCR assay. For the multiplex PCR, a mixture combining 60 forward primers for TCR Vbeta segments and 13 reverse primers for TCR Jbeta segments was used. A multiplex PCR assay on genomic DNA amplified the CDR3 region of rearranged TCR beta genes. Amplified TCR beta libraries were sequenced as 87-base-pair reads on the Illumina HiSeq System. Per the original workflow: A later analysis counted approximately 84 million unique TCR beta chains across the 666 repertoires, and around 12 million of these chains were shared by at least two donors. Raw reads were error-corrected and collapsed into unique sequences with a nearest-neighbor algorithm that merged closely related sequences to remove PCR and sequencing errors. Alignment of CDR3 sequences to IMGT reference sequences was used to assign V, D and J gene segments. Each retained sequence needed at least a six-nucleotide match to both a V gene segment and a J gene segment. Rearrangements were classified as productive when the CDR3 lacked stop codons and remained in frame with V and J, and all other rearrangements were classified as non-productive. CDR3 was defined according to IMGT convention as the region running from the second conserved V-encoded cysteine to the conserved J-encoded phenylalanine. In an earlier analysis of 500 to 650 of the donors, sequences lacking an unambiguous match to a single V gene segment were excluded. In an earlier analysis of 587 of the donors, V segments were called functional above 56.7% productive rearrangements and were called segregating when the between-donor standard deviation exceeded 5%. To diagnose cytomegalovirus status from the catalog of TCR beta chain sequences, a statistical classification framework was built. V and J gene assignment, in a later analysis, came from comparing TCR nucleotide sequences with IMGT/GENE-DB human TR gene sequences. Using the TCRdist pipeline, a later analysis assigned CDR3 sequences along with most-parsimonious VDJ recombination scenarios. In a later analysis, each TCR beta chain was defined by its CDR3 amino acid sequence together with its V-gene family, and reads without a unique V-gene family were excluded. As a way to deal with suspected cross-contamination and a sequencing artifact, a later analysis dropped nearly 600 nucleotide sequences that were highly shared and had low generation probability. In a later analysis, a clonal expansion index was calculated for each public chain from normalized within-repertoire ranks of inferred template counts. In a later analysis, generation probabilities were computed using a VDJ recombination model fitted to out-of-frame rearrangements, and the results were checked against IGoR. In a later analysis, hypergeometric tests were used to score TCR-TCR, TCR-HLA and TCR-CMV co-occurrence, with a repertoire-size bias correction applied to TCR pairs. To estimate false discovery rates, a later analysis permuted the HLA or CMV assignments 20 times. In a later analysis, co-occurring TCRs were grouped using DBSCAN, and TCRdist sequence similarity was added for clustering within HLA-allele-positive subsets. Repertoires with fewer than 30,000 or more than 120,000 public chains were left out of co-occurrence clustering, as were a few repertoires with anomalous nucleotide sharing. As stored in TCRdb, this immuneACCESS dataset retains in-frame rearrangements with V and J assigned. A fraction of the clones does not appear; measured against another copy, unresolved V genes explain less than half of the discrepancy, and the remainder lacks a known reason. V and J calls and clone size are as listed in that table; D and trimming were resolved from the DNA. The sample table lists under 85,000 clones, roughly two thirds of them with a count of one. The ten biggest clones cover over 15% of the sample.

Concerning this clone: Its antigen is not yet known. No per-base quality is available; no much larger clone lies one base away.

The cohort comprised 710 or so healthy bone marrow donors. At the time of sampling, every cohort member was nominally healthy, though immune exposures that went unrecorded were likely present. The donor tested CMV seropositive and was one of the 289 seropositive cohort members. Each donor provided a peripheral blood sample, and peripheral blood mononuclear cells were used for TCR beta sequencing. Genomic DNA extraction from the blood cell samples was performed with the Qiagen DNeasy Blood Extraction Kit. In the germline V gene (reference sequence), CDR1 corresponds to LNHDA and CDR2 to SQIVND. V loses 7 bases of germline sequence and J loses 0 bases, and the interval between the two ends is 13 bases. The CDR3 covers 15 residues, taking in both the cysteine and the phenylalanine. The only DNA kept is the CDR3, 45 bases in frame from the first base. On the study overall, not on this receptor specifically: Because HLA typing was unavailable for some donors at each locus, only the typed subset was used in association tests. In a later analysis, most CMV-associated TCR beta chains were found to appear HLA-restricted, with HLA associations seemingly driven largely by CMV exposure. Because counts were too low, under 20 rarely observed V segments, including chromosome 9 orphons, were left out of the earlier analysis of a few hundred of the donors. While some public TCRs were present in many individuals, most TCR sequences turned up only very rarely across donors. When HLA alleles, especially DR and DQ, strongly co-occurred, attributing TCR associations to individual alleles was difficult. For the cohort, immune exposure information was limited to CMV serostatus. Correlated functional status among segregating V segments might be attributable to linkage disequilibrium, but an unknown experimental factor could not be ruled out. Sequencing depth was assumed to be roughly uniform across donors in the presence/absence analyses, though that assumption may not hold. Cytomegalovirus status was reported to be diagnosed by the classifier with high specificity and sensitivity in both the original and validation cohorts. A further reported finding was that TCR beta sequences accurately predicted the HLA-A and HLA-B alleles for most subjects in the first cohort. A later genetic analysis reported fewer N-insertions in productive TCRs among donors in an Asian-associated ancestry cluster than the roughly 700-donor mean. According to a later analysis, TCR association rates differed among HLA loci, with DRB1 alleles showing the most associated TCRs and HLA-C alleles showing the fewest. A later genetic analysis associated a missense DCLRE1C variant with V-gene and J-gene trimming of TCR beta chains, and an independent cohort replicated the association. Some IMGT-functional V segments, including TRBV6-2 and TRBV6-3, could not be distinguished by the 87-base-pair reads and were therefore excluded. Several of the top co-occurrence clusters appeared to be linked to parvovirus B19, influenza, CMV and Epstein-Barr virus, according to a later analysis. In a later analysis, HLA-associated TCR beta chains were found to be more clonally expanded and to have lower generation probabilities than equally common non-associated chains. The study gave a list of about 160 TCR beta chains associated with cytomegalovirus. An earlier analysis of several hundred of the donors showed that most TCR beta V segments appeared in productive rearrangements either about 87% or about 30% of the time, which broadly matched IMGT annotations. At a false discovery rate of 0.05, a later analysis linked approximately 18,000 TCR beta sequences to specific HLA alleles. The sequencing pipeline was judged likely to have produced a cluster of highly shared sequence variants as a technical artifact. A few of the identified cytomegalovirus-associated TCR beta chains were confirmed in vitro to be specific for cytomegalovirus antigens. In this cohort, only TCR beta chains were sequenced, and detectable features were limited by the absence of alpha or paired-chain data. The authors suggested that the approach could potentially be extended to other disease states and immunological phenotypes.

Sequencing was carried out using PBMCs. This chain is built from TRBV19 and TRBJ1-5; a tentative D match to TRBD1 spans 5 bases. This TCR was sampled from a middle-aged man in good health and CMV-seropositive. The sequence in DNA is TGTGCCAGTAAATTGGCCAGGGATAGCAATCAGCCCCAGCATTTT. Its product reads: CASKLARDSNQPQHF.